This record covers a single T cell receptor (beta chain). Its antigen is undetermined. The data originate from a study of CD8 T cells in Susac syndrome. Study overall: Each patient with Susac syndrome, at the time of blood draw, was therapy-naive, on corticosteroids, or on intravenous immunoglobulin alone. Study-level results: Within Susac syndrome CD4+ T cell repertoires, clonal expansion was not evident.

Reverse transcription of roughly 0.5 to 1 ug RNA was performed with random hexamers. TCRdb reprocessed the immunoSEQ multiplex PCR reads via MiXCR and lists one record per CDR3 protein. The profile shows hundreds of thousands of distinct CDR3 sequences, about 95% of them singletons. The CDR3 has 12 amino acids. V trimming: 7 bases; J trimming: 4 bases; junction bases outside the gene matches: 4. Germline V gene data show CDR1 as SQVTM and CDR2 as ANQGSEA. The chain couples TRBV29-1 to TRBJ1-2, with TRBD1 matching over 9 bases. The TCR was taken from a human donor with Susac syndrome. Sequencing used CD4+ T cells from PBMCs. CDR3 loop: CSAGQGTYGYTF. The CDR3 DNA reads TGCAGCGCGGGACAGGGAACCTATGGCTACACCTTC.